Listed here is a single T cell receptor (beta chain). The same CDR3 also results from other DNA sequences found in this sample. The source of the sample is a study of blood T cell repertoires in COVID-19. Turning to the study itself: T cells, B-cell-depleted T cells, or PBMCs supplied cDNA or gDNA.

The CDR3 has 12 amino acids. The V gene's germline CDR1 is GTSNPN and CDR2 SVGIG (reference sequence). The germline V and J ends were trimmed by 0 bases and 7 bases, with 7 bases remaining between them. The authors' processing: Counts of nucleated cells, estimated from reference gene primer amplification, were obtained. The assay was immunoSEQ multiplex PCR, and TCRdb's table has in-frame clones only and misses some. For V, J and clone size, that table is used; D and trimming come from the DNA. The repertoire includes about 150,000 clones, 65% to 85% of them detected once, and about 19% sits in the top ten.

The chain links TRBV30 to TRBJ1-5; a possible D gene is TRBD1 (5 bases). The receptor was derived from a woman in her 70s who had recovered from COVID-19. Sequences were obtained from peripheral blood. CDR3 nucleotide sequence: TGTGCCTGGAGTGTAAGGGGCCAGCCCCAGCATTTT. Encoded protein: CAWSVRGQPQHF. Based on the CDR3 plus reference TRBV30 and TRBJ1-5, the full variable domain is SQTIHQWPATLVQPVGSPLSLECTVEGTSNPNLYWYRQAAGRGLQLLFYSVGIGQISSEVPQNLSASRPQDRQFILSSKKLLLSDSGFYLCAWSVRGQPQHFGDGTRLSIL.